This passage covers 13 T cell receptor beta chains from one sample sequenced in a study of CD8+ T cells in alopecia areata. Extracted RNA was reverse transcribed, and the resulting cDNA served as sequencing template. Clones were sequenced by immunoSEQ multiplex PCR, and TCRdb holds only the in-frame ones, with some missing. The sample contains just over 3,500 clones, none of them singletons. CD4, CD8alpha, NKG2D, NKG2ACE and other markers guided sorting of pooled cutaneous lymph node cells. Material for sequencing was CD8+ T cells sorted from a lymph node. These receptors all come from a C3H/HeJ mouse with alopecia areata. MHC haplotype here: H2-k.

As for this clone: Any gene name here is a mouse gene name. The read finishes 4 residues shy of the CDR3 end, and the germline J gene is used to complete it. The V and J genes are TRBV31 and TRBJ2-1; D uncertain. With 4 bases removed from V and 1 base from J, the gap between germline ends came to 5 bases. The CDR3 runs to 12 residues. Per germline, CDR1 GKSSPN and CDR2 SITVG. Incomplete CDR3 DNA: TGTGCCTGGACAGTAAACTATGCT. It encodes CAWTVNYA. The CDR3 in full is CAWTVNYAEQFF.

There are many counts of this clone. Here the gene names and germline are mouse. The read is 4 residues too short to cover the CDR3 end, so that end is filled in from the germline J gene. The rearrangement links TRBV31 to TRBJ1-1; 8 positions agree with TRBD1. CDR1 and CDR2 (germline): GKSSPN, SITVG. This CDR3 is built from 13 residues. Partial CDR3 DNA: TGTTCCTCCTGGACAGGGAGGAACACA. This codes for CSSWTGRNT. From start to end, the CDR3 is CSSWTGRNTEVFF.

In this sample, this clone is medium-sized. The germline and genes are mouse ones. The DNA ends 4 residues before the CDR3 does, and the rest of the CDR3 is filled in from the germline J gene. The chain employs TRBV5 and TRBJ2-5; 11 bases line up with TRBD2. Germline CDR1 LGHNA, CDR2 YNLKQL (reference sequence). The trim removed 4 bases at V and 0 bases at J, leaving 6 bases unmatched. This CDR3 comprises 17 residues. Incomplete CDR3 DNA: TGTGCCAGCAGCCCTCTGACTGGGGGGGTTAACCAAGAC. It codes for CASSPLTGGVNQD. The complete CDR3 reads CASSPLTGGVNQDTQYF.

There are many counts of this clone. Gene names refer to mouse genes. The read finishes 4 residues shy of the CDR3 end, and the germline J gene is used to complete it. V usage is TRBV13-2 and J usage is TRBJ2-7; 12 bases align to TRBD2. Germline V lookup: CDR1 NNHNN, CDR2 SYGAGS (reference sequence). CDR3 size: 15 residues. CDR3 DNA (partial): TGTGCCAGCGCCCCGACTGGGGGGGCGCAGCAT. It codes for CASAPTGGAQH. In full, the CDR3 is CASAPTGGAQHEQYF.

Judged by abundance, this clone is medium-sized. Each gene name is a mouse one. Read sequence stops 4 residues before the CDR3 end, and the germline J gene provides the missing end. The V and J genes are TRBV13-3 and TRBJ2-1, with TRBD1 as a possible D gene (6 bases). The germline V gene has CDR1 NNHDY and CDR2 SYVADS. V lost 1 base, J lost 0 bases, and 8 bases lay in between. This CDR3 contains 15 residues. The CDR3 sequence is CASSDKGDNYAEQFF. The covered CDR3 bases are TGTGCCAGCAGTGATAAGGGGGATAACTATGCT.

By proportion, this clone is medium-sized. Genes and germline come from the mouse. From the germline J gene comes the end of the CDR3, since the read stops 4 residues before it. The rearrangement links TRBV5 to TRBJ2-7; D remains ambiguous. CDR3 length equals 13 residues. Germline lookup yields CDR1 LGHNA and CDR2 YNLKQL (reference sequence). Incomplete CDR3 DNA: TGTGCCAGCAGCCAAGATGAGACATAT. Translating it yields CASSQDETY. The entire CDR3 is CASSQDETYEQYF.

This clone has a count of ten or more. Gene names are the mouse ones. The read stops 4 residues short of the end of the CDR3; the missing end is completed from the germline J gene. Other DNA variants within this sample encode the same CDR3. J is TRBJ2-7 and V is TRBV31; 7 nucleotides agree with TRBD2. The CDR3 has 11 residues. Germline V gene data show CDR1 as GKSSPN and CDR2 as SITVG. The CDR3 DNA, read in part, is TGTGCCTGGTCTGGGGGTTAT. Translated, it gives CAWSGGY. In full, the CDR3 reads CAWSGGYEQYF.

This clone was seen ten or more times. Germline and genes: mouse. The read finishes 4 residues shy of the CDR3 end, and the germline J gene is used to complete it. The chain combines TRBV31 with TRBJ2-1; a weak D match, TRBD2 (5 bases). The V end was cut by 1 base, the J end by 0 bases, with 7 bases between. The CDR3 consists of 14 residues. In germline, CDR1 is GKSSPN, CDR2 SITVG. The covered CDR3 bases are TGTGCCTGGAGTCCTGGGTATAACTATGCT. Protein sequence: CAWSPGYNYA. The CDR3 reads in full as CAWSPGYNYAEQFF.

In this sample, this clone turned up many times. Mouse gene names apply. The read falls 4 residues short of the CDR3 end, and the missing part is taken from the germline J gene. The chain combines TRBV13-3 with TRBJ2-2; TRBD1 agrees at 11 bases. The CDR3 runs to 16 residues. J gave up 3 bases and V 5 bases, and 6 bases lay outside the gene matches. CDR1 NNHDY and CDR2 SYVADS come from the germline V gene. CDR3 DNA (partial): TGTGCCAGCAGAACCCGGGACAGGGGGGACACCGGG. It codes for CASRTRDRGDTG. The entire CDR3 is CASRTRDRGDTGQLYF.

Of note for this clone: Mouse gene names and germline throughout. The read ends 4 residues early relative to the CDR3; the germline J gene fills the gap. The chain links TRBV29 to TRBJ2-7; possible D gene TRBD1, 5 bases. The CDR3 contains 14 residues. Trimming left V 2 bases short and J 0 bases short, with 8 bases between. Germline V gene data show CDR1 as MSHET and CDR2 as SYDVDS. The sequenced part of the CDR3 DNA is TGTGCTAGCAGTTTAAGGGGTGACTCCTAT. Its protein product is CASSLRGDSY. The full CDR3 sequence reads CASSLRGDSYEQYF.

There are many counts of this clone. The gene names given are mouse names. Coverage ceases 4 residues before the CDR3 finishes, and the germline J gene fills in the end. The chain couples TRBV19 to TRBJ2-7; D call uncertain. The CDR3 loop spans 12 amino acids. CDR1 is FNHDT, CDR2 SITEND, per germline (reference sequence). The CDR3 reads CASSPDKYEQYF. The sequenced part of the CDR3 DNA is TGTGCCAGCAGTCCCGACAAATAT.

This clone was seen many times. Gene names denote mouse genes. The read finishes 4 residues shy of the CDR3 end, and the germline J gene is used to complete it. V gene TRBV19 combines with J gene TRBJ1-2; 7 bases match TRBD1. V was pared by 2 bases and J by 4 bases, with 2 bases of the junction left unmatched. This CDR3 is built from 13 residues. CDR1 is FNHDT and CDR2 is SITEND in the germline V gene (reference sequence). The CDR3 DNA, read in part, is TGTGCCAGCAGTATTCACAGGGGCTCC. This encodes CASSIHRGS. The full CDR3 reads CASSIHRGSDYTF.

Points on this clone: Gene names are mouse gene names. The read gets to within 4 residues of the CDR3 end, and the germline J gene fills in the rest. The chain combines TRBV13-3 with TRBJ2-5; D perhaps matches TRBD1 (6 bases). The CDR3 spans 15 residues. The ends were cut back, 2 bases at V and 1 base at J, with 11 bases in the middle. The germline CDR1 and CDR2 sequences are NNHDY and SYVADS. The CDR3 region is CASSDPGQYQDTQYF. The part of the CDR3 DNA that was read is TGTGCCAGCAGTGACCCTGGACAGTACCAAGAC.